This T cell receptor (beta chain) was recorded in a study of CD8+ T cells in alopecia areata. Overall study findings and caveats: Normal skin's resident alphabeta T cells are sequenced alongside lesional scalp T cells.

The authors extracted RNA and reverse transcribed it into cDNA as the sequencing template. The data were produced by immunoSEQ multiplex PCR, yet TCRdb's version contains in-frame clones alone and is incomplete. Here the sample spans fewer than 200,000 clones, about 60% being singletons. Sampling of alopecia areata patients yielded lesional scalp punch biopsies as well as peripheral blood. With respect to this clone: Its antigen remains unknown.

The CDR3 extends over 13 amino acids. Trimming took 2 bases from V and 7 from J, leaving 12 bases between them. Germline CDR1 GTSNPN, CDR2 SVGIG (reference sequence). The sequence came from a human donor with alopecia areata. This specimen consisted of CD4+ T cells sorted from blood, obtained at week 0. The chain recombines TRBV30 with TRBJ1-5; D perhaps matches TRBD1 (6 bases). The CDR3 reads CAWSQGNLQPQHF. CDR3 bases: TGTGCCTGGAGTCAGGGGAATCTACAGCCCCAGCATTTT.